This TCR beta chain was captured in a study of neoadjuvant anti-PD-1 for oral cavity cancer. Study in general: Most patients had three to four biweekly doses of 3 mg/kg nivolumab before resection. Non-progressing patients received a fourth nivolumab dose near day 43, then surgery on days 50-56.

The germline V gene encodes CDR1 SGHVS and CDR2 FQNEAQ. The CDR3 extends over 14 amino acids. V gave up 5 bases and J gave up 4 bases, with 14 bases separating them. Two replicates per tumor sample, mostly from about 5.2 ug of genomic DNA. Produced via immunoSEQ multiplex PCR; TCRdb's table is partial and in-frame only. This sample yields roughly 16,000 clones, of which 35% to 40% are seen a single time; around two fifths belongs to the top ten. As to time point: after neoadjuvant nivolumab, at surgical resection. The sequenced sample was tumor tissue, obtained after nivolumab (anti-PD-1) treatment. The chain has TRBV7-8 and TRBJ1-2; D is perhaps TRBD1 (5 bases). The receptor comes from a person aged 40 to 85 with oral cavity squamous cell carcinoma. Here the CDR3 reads CASSAGGFIYGYTF. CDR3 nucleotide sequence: TGTGCCAGCAGCGCGGGGGGGTTTATCTATGGCTACACCTTC.